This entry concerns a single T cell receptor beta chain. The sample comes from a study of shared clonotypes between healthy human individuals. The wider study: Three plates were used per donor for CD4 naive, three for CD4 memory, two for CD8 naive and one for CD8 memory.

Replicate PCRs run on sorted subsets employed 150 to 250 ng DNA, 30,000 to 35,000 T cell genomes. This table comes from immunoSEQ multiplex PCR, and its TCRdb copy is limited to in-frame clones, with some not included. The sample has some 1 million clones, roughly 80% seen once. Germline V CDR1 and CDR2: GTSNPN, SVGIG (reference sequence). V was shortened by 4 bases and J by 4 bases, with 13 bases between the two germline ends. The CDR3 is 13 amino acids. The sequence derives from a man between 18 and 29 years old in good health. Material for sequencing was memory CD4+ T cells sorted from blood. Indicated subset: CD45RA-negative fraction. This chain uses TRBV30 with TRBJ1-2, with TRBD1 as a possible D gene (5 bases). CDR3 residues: CAWMGPRVYGYTF. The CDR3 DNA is TGTGCCTGGATGGGCCCCAGGGTCTATGGCTACACCTTC.